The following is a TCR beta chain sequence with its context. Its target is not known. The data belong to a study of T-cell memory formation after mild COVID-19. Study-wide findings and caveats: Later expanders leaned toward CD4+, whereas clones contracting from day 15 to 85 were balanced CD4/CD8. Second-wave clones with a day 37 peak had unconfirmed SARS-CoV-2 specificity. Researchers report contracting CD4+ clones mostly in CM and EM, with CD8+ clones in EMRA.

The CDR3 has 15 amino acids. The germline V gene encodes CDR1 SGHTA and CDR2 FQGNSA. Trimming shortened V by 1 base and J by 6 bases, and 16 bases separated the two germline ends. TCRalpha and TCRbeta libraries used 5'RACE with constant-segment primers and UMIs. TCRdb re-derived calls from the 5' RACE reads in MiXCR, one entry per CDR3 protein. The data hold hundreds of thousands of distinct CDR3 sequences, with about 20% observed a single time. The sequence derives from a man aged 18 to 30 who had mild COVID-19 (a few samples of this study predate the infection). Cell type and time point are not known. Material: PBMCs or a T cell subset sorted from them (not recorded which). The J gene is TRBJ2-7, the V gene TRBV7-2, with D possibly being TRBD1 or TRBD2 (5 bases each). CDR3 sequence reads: CASSLVGAPSSEQYF. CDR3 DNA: TGTGCCAGCAGCTTAGTTGGGGCGCCTAGCTCCGAGCAGTACTTC.